Sequencing of this T cell receptor beta chain was carried out in a study of blood T cell repertoires in COVID-19. Study overall: The United States, Italy and Spain provided the acute and convalescent COVID-19 samples. PBMCs, B-cell-depleted T cells, or T cells were the source of the cDNA or gDNA that made up the material.

Per the original data handling: Amplified reference gene primers provided the basis for estimating nucleated cell counts. Only in-frame clones appear in the TCRdb table, and some are missing; sequencing was by immunoSEQ multiplex PCR. The V and J calls and the clone size are those of that table, but D and trimming were determined from the DNA. The profile shows about 160,000 clones, approximately 86% of them singletons. Per germline, CDR1 LNHNV and CDR2 YYDKDF (reference sequence). The V and J ends lost 0 bases and 7 bases respectively, with 12 bases between them. This CDR3 has 14 amino acids. Sequenced sample: peripheral blood. V gene TRBV15 combines with J gene TRBJ1-1; TRBD1 might be the D (5 bases). The TCR was taken from a man in his 70s with acute or convalescent COVID-19. Written as DNA, the CDR3 is TGTGCCACCAGCAGAGATATGGGGCCAGTTGAAGCTTTCTTT. It codes for CATSRDMGPVEAFF. The whole variable domain, remainder taken from reference TRBV15 and TRBJ1-1, is DAMVIQNPRYQVTQFGKPVTLSCSQTLNHNVMYWYQQKSSQAPKLLFHYYDKDFNNEADTPDNFQSRRPNTSFCFLDIRSPGLGDTAMYLCATSRDMGPVEAFFGQGTRLTVV.